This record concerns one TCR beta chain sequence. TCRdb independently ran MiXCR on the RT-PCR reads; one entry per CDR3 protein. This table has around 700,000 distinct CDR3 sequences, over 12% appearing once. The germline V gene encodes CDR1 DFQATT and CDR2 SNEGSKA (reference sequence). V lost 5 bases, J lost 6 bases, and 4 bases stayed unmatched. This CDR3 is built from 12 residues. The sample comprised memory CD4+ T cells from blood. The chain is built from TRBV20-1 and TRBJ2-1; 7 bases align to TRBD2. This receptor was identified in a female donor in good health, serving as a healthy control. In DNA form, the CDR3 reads TGCAGTGCTTACGGGAGGAGCAATGAGCAGTTCTTC. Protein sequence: CSAYGRSNEQFF.